Each of the 13 T cell receptor beta chains below was sequenced from the same sample in a study of shared clonotypes between healthy human individuals. Measured with immunoSEQ multiplex PCR; TCRdb has only the in-frame clones, and not every one. The table has some 530,000 clones, 81% seen once. Material: PBMCs. These receptor sequences come from a woman aged 40 to 50 in good health. Some clones in this sample may be carry-over from other donors' samples.

The rearrangement joins TRBV9 to TRBJ2-2; D tentatively reads TRBD1 or TRBD2 (6 bases each). The length of the CDR3 is 17 residues. The germline V and J ends were trimmed by 4 bases and 3 bases, with 19 bases remaining between them. The germline V gene encodes CDR1 SGDLS and CDR2 YYNGEE. CDR3 loop: CASSIRPGAPDTGELFF. CDR3 coding DNA: TGTGCCAGCAGCATACGACCGGGGGCCCCGGACACCGGGGAGCTGTTTTTT.

The chain employs TRBV19 and TRBJ1-2, with D perhaps TRBD1 (5 bases). The CDR3 consists of 14 residues. Deletions cut 7 bases from V and 1 base from J, with 13 bases between. Germline V gene data show CDR1 as LNHDA and CDR2 as SQIVND (reference sequence). In DNA form, the CDR3 reads TGTGCCAGTACAGGGCTAGACGGTAACTATGGCTACACCTTC. Amino acid sequence: CASTGLDGNYGYTF.

V is TRBV6-6 and J is TRBJ2-2; TRBD2 agrees at 11 bases. J was trimmed by 2 bases and V by 6 bases; bases with no gene match: 5. Germline CDR1 is MNHNY and CDR2 is SVGAGI (reference sequence). The length of the CDR3 is 16 residues. CDR3 region: CASSAGTSGNTGELFF. CDR3 in DNA: TGTGCCAGCAGCGCCGGGACTAGCGGAAACACCGGGGAGCTGTTTTTT.

In DNA form, the CDR3 reads TGTGCCAGACCCCGGACAGGGTCCTACAATGAGCAGTTCTTC. Encoded protein: CARPRTGSYNEQFF. The V gene is TRBV28, the J gene TRBJ2-1, with TRBD1 identical over 8 bases. From germline, CDR1 is MDHEN and CDR2 SYDVKM. The CDR3 is 14 residues long. V lost 9 bases to trimming and J lost 1 base; unmatched junction nucleotides: 5.

The chain combines TRBV28 with TRBJ2-7; 9 positions agree with TRBD1. Trimming cost V 5 bases and J 4 bases; bases outside gene matches: 6. This CDR3 has 14 residues. Per the germline V gene, CDR1 is MDHEN and CDR2 is SYDVKM. DNA for the CDR3: TGTGCCAGCAGTCGACCGGGACAGGGTTACGAGCAGTACTTC. Protein product: CASSRPGQGYEQYF.

CDR3 nucleotide sequence: TGTGCCAGCGGCCTTAGCGGTACCTCCTACGAGCAGTACTTC. Translated: CASGLSGTSYEQYF. The chain is built from TRBV5-4 and TRBJ2-7, with a tentative D call TRBD2 (6 bases). This CDR3 has 14 residues. The V end lost 7 bases, the J end lost 0 bases, and 14 bases lay between the germline ends. Germline V gene sequence: CDR1 SGHNT, CDR2 YYREEE (reference sequence). Combining the CDR3 with reference TRBV5-4 and TRBJ2-7 gives the whole variable domain ETGVTQSPTHLIKTRGQQVTLRCSSQSGHNTVSWYQQALGQGPQFIFQYYREEENGRGNFPPRFSGLQFPNYSSELNVNALELDDSALYLCASGLSGTSYEQYFGPGTRLTVT.

V usage is TRBV29-1 and J usage is TRBJ2-7; D gene ambiguous. The DNA end lines up better with TRBJ2-5; the J call may be wrong. Germline loops: CDR1 SQVTM, CDR2 ANQGSEA. The CDR3 has 13 amino acids. CDR3 nucleotides: TGCAGCGCCGGCCAGGAGCCGCTGGAGACCCAGTACTTC. It encodes CSAGQEPLETQYF.

The J gene is TRBJ2-3, the V gene TRBV5-1; TRBD2 agrees at 9 bases. CDR3 size: 14 residues. The junction had 7 bases not matched to a gene; V was cut back by 7 bases and J by 4 bases. The germline gives CDR1 SGHRS, CDR2 YFSETQ. The CDR3: CASRWTSAADTQYF. The CDR3 coding sequence is TGCGCCAGCCGTTGGACTAGCGCAGCAGATACGCAGTATTTT.

The gene calls are TRBV9 and TRBJ2-1; D ambiguous. The germline V and J ends were trimmed by 5 bases and 5 bases, with 11 bases remaining between them. Germline assignment: CDR1 SGDLS and CDR2 YYNGEE. The CDR3 loop spans 13 amino acids. The CDR3 loop is CASRALSHNEQFF. CDR3 nucleotide sequence: TGTGCCAGCAGGGCCCTCAGTCACAATGAGCAGTTCTTC.

This clone has only one observation. The J gene is TRBJ2-2, the V gene TRBV20-1; D remains ambiguous. The CDR3 length is 11 residues. Trimming cost V 3 bases and J 8 bases, with 7 bases left between them. Germline V gives CDR1 DFQATT, CDR2 SNEGSKA (reference sequence). The CDR3: CSARFYGELFF. CDR3 bases: TGCAGTGCTAGGTTTTATGGGGAGCTGTTTTTT.

The gene calls are TRBV19 and TRBJ1-1; 7 nucleotides align to TRBD1. CDR1 LNHDA and CDR2 SQIVND come from the germline V gene (reference sequence). V lost 6 bases and J lost 1; bases outside the gene matches: 8. This CDR3 contains 15 residues. CDR3 sequence reads: CASSPRQGTNTEAFF. DNA of the CDR3: TGTGCCAGTAGCCCCAGACAGGGAACGAACACTGAAGCTTTCTTT.

This chain joins TRBV28 and TRBJ1-5; D unresolved. Trimming removed 5 bases at V and 7 bases at J, with 6 bases between. The CDR3 contains 11 residues. Germline CDR1 reads MDHEN; CDR2 reads SYDVKM. CDR3 amino acids: CASSHIQPQHF. The CDR3 DNA follows: TGTGCCAGCAGTCACATCCAGCCCCAGCATTTT.

The chain uses TRBV5-1 and TRBJ2-3; D not certain. In germline, CDR1 is SGHRS, CDR2 YFSETQ. The CDR3 contains 12 residues. Trimming left V 4 bases short and J 2 bases short, with 5 bases between. CDR3 residues: CASSATTDTQYF. The CDR3 bases are TGCGCCAGCAGCGCCACCACAGATACGCAGTATTTT.